The sample holds many counts of the clone carrying this TCR beta chain. What it binds is not known. The data originate from a study of blood T cells in healthy people across ages. Study-level results: There were more naive CD4+ cells and higher diversity in long-lived donors than in aged donors.

The CDR3 runs 11 residues. Trimming cost V 5 bases and J 6 bases, with 8 bases left between them. Primers used in a second PCR of about 7 to 12 cycles were a sample-barcoded 5' primer and a J-beta primer mix. A template-switch adaptor containing 12 random nucleotides labeled each cDNA molecule. Each CDR3 protein is one row after TCRdb ran MiXCR on the 5' RACE reads. This sample has 1.5 million to 2 million distinct CDR3 sequences; 25% to 30% occur once, and the top ten carry over 7%. V and J are TRBV12-3 or TRBV12-4 and TRBJ2-7, with unresolved D. This sequence was found in a woman aged 25 to 39 in good health. Material: blood. The CDR3 bases are TGTGCCAGCAGTCCTGAGACCGAGCAGTACTTC. Amino acid sequence: CASSPETEQYF.